Each of the 31 T cell receptor beta chains below was sequenced from the same sample in a study of blood T cells in healthy people across ages. Primed by a sample-barcoded 5' primer and a J-beta primer mix, a second PCR proceeded for roughly 7 to 12 cycles. TCRdb re-called the 5' RACE reads through MiXCR, storing one row per CDR3 protein. Altogether more than 1,400,000 distinct CDR3 sequences are present, 40% to 50% being singletons, with the ten largest covering roughly 8.2%. The sequenced sample consisted of blood. The receptors were sampled from a woman aged 18-29 years in good health.

This sequence joins TRBV7-2 and TRBJ2-1; 13 nucleotides agree with TRBD2. After removal of 4 bases from V and 6 bases from J, the junction contained 6 bases not matched to a gene. CDR1 and CDR2 from the germline V gene are SGHTA and FQGNSA. This CDR3 has 16 residues. The CDR3 here is CASSSQGLAGFNEQFF. For the CDR3, the DNA is TGTGCCAGCAGCTCGCAGGGACTAGCGGGATTCAATGAGCAGTTCTTC.

The chain carries TRBV7-6 and TRBJ2-3, with 12 bases lining up with TRBD2. The J segment lost 8 bases and the V segment lost 1 base, leaving 10 bases of the junction unmatched. The CDR3 sequence is 17 residues long. Germline values: CDR1 SGHVS, CDR2 FNYEAQ. CDR3 protein: CASSLDASGRANGTQYF. The CDR3 nucleotides read TGTGCCAGCAGCTTAGACGCTAGCGGGAGGGCCAACGGTACGCAGTATTTT.

A word on this clonotype: The germline gene is not matched at one end of the junction; a read error may be the cause. This chain connects TRBV29-1 to TRBJ2-3; D is perhaps TRBD2 (6 bases). CDR1 SQVTM and CDR2 ANQGSEA come from the germline V gene. The CDR3 runs to 12 residues. CDR3 in DNA: TGCAGCGGGGGGGTGGCCACAGCTACGCAGTATTTT. Translated: CSGGVATATQYF.

This clonotype has just a few counts. V usage is TRBV10-3 and J usage is TRBJ1-1, with a tentative D call TRBD1 (5 bases). V dropped 7 bases and J dropped 4 bases, with 13 bases sitting between them. The CDR3 totals 13 residues. Per the germline V gene, CDR1 is ENHRY and CDR2 is SYGVKD. CDR3 residues: CAIMAQGRTEAFF. CDR3 in DNA: TGTGCCATCATGGCCCAGGGTCGCACTGAAGCTTTCTTT.

V gene TRBV11-2 combines with J gene TRBJ2-3, with D possibly called TRBD1 or TRBD2 (5 bases each). This CDR3 spans 14 amino acids. Trimming took off 2 bases at V and 6 bases at J, with 12 bases between the two ends. CDR1 and CDR2 from the germline V gene are SGHAT and FQNNGV. CDR3 loop: CASSLPSWGDTQYF. CDR3 nucleotide sequence: TGTGCCAGCAGCTTACCAAGCTGGGGGGATACGCAGTATTTT.

The rearrangement links TRBV7-3 to TRBJ2-1; 7 positions match TRBD1. Germline loops: CDR1 SGHTA, CDR2 FQGTGA. Germline trimming cut 5 bases from V and 5 bases from J; bases unmatched to any gene: 6. CDR3 length: 14 amino acids. CDR3 region: CASSPGQSNNEQFF. The CDR3 coding sequence is TGTGCCAGCAGCCCGGGACAGTCCAACAATGAGCAGTTCTTC. Filled out from reference TRBV7-3 and TRBJ2-1, the complete variable domain reads GAGVSQTPSNKVTEKGKYVELRCDPISGHTALYWYRQSLGQGPEFLIYFQGTGAADDSGLPNDRFFAVRPEGSVSTLKIQRTERGDSAVYLCASSPGQSNNEQFFGPGTRLTVL.

The chain uses TRBV20-1 and TRBJ2-5, with a weak D call TRBD1 (6 bases). The germline V and J ends were trimmed by 2 bases and 0 bases, with 25 bases remaining between them. The CDR3 covers 19 residues. Germline V gene lookup returns CDR1 DFQATT and CDR2 SNEGSKA (reference sequence). The CDR3 protein is CSARSRGKAPYWYQETQYF. The DNA for the CDR3 is TGCAGTGCTAGAAGCAGGGGCAAGGCTCCTTATTGGTACCAAGAGACCCAGTACTTC.

The chain recombines TRBV7-2 with TRBJ2-5; D is ambiguous. Trimming cost V 2 bases and J 1 base, with 20 bases left between them. Germline CDR1 is SGHTA and CDR2 is FQGNSA. This CDR3 has 18 amino acids. CDR3 bases: TGTGCCAGCAGCTTACCCAGAGAGGCAGGATTGCTCCAAGAGACCCAGTACTTC. This codes for CASSLPREAGLLQETQYF.

As DNA, the CDR3 is TGCAGTGCTATCCCGCTAGGGAGTTATTACAATGAGCAGTACTTC. Translated, it gives CSAIPLGSYYNEQYF. The chain recombines TRBV20-1 with TRBJ2-7, with D perhaps matching TRBD2 (5 bases). CDR3 length equals 15 residues. V was shortened by 4 bases and J by 7 bases, with 23 bases between the two germline ends. Germline CDR1 and CDR2: DFQATT and SNEGSKA (reference sequence).

Comments on this clonotype: One end of the junction varies from germline; a read error may be responsible. The CDR3 loop is CGVEGTSGSNNEQYF. The CDR3 region has the DNA TGCGGCGTTGAAGGGACTAGCGGGAGTAATAATGAGCAGTACTTC. The V gene is TRBV29-1, the J gene TRBJ2-5; 14 nucleotides agree with TRBD2. This CDR3 has 15 residues. The germline CDR1 and CDR2 sequences are SQVTM and ANQGSEA.

The V call is TRBV6-1, the J call TRBJ2-6; no clear D gene. The CDR3 spans 17 residues. From germline, CDR1 is MNHNS and CDR2 SASEGT. Trimming left V 7 bases short and J 2 bases short, with 18 bases between. CDR3 coding DNA: TGTGCCAGCACCAAGGGCGGAAGCAGCCCTGGGGCCAACGTCCTGACTTTC. Protein: CASTKGGSSPGANVLTF.

V gene TRBV5-1 combines with J gene TRBJ2-3; 13 positions agree with TRBD2. The CDR3 runs 17 residues. J gave up 9 bases and V 4 bases, and 14 bases lay outside the gene matches. CDR1 and CDR2 (germline): SGHRS, YFSETQ. The CDR3 here is CASSPAPGTSGTGTQYF. The CDR3 DNA reads TGCGCCAGCAGCCCTGCGCCCGGGACTAGCGGGACCGGGACGCAGTATTTT.

The chain couples TRBV20-1 to TRBJ1-6, with D possibly matching TRBD1 (6 bases). The CDR3 covers 15 residues. Trimming removed 0 bases at V and 10 bases at J, with 16 bases between. Looked up from germline, CDR1 is DFQATT and CDR2 is SNEGSKA (reference sequence). The CDR3 coding sequence is TGCAGTGCTAGAGAAACCGGGTCCAGGGGATCACCCCTCCACTTT. Protein product: CSARETGSRGSPLHF.

This clonotype showed up just a few times. The chain has TRBV29-1 and TRBJ2-3; D perhaps matches TRBD2 (5 bases). Trimming cost V 7 bases and J 5 bases, with 10 bases left between them. This CDR3 is 11 amino acids long. Germline V gives CDR1 SQVTM, CDR2 ANQGSEA. CDR3 DNA: TGCAGCGAGAGGGTGGGAGATACGCAGTATTTT. Its protein product is CSERVGDTQYF.

This clonotype was counted a few times. The rearrangement links TRBV4-1 to TRBJ1-2, with no clear D. The CDR3 covers 15 residues. V was pared by 8 bases and J by 8 bases, with 24 bases between. CDR1 is MGHRA and CDR2 is YSYEKL in the germline V gene. The CDR3 here is CASSLRDPLGHGYTF. CDR3 nucleotide sequence: TGCGCCAGCTCCCTCCGGGATCCCCTAGGCCACGGCTACACCTTC.

The chain recombines TRBV7-8 with TRBJ2-1, with a possible D match to TRBD2 (6 bases). Germline assignment: CDR1 SGHVS and CDR2 FQNEAQ. This CDR3 has 15 amino acids. V gave up 4 bases and J gave up 0 bases, with 10 bases separating them. This chain's CDR3 is CASSSYGSSYNEQFF. CDR3 sequence (DNA): TGTGCCAGCAGCTCGTACGGGAGCTCCTACAATGAGCAGTTCTTC.

CDR3: CASSSGRGPGTEAFF. The CDR3 DNA reads as TGTGCCAGCAGCTCCGGGCGCGGCCCGGGCACTGAAGCTTTCTTT. This rearrangement joins TRBV7-6 to TRBJ1-1, with D hard to call. V gave up 4 bases and J gave up 4 bases, with 16 bases separating them. Germline V gives CDR1 SGHVS, CDR2 FNYEAQ. The CDR3 loop spans 15 amino acids.

The chain has TRBV12-3 or TRBV12-4 and TRBJ2-7; possibly TRBD1 or TRBD2 for D (6 bases each). The V and J ends lost 6 bases and 6 bases respectively, with 15 bases between them. The CDR3 totals 13 residues. The CDR3 sequence is CASRGAGMGEQYF. Here the CDR3 DNA reads TGTGCCAGCAGGGGGGCGGGAATGGGCGAGCAGTACTTC.

Regarding this clonotype: One end of the junction fails to match germline, which may point to a read error. This sequence joins TRBV5-1 and TRBJ2-1; TRBD1 agrees at 7 bases. The germline CDR1 and CDR2 sequences are SGHRS and YFSETQ. CDR3 length: 14 residues. The CDR3 nucleotides read TGTGCCAGCAGTCCCGACAGGGTGAAAGGGACCCAGTTCTTC. Its translation is CASSPDRVKGTQFF.

This clonotype was recorded many times. V usage is TRBV5-1 and J usage is TRBJ2-1; TRBD2 matches 15 bases. This CDR3 spans 15 amino acids. V lost 3 bases to trimming and J lost 6 bases; unmatched junction nucleotides: 1. Germline assignment: CDR1 SGHRS and CDR2 YFSETQ. The CDR3: CASSWTSGGGNEQFF. In nucleotides, the CDR3 is TGCGCCAGCAGCTGGACTAGCGGGGGGGGCAATGAGCAGTTCTTC.

The chain is built from TRBV11-2 and TRBJ2-3; tentative D call: TRBD2 (5 bases). This CDR3 is 13 amino acids long. V gave up 1 base and J gave up 9 bases, with 11 bases separating them. Germline loops: CDR1 SGHAT, CDR2 FQNNGV. CDR3 sequence (DNA): TGTGCCAGCAGCTTAGTAGCGAGTCAGACGCAGTATTTT. This encodes CASSLVASQTQYF.

This clonotype was observed many times. The chain employs TRBV20-1 and TRBJ2-3, with a weak D call TRBD1 (5 bases). The V end lost 2 bases, the J end lost 4 bases, and 13 bases lay between the germline ends. There are 14 residues in the CDR3. CDR1 and CDR2 (germline): DFQATT, SNEGSKA (reference sequence). The CDR3 loop is CSARPDLGPDTQYF. The CDR3 DNA follows: TGCAGTGCTAGACCAGATTTGGGGCCAGATACGCAGTATTTT.

In DNA form, the CDR3 reads TGCAGTGCTACTAGGGGGGACTCATACGAGCAGTACTTC. This gives the protein CSATRGDSYEQYF. J is TRBJ2-7 and V is TRBV20-1; either TRBD1 or TRBD2 may supply D (6 bases each). The CDR3 has 13 amino acids. From germline, CDR1 is DFQATT and CDR2 SNEGSKA (reference sequence). The V and J ends lost 4 bases and 4 bases respectively, with 14 bases between them.

This clonotype was seen more than once but under ten times. V gene TRBV7-9 combines with J gene TRBJ1-5; the D gene is possibly TRBD1 (5 bases). Trimming took 3 bases from V and 0 from J, leaving 9 bases between them. The CDR3 is 15 residues long. CDR1 and CDR2 from the germline V gene are SEHNR and FQNEAQ (reference sequence). CDR3 sequence (DNA): TGTGCCAGCAGCTTTGACAGTGATAGCAATCAGCCCCAGCATTTT. It is translated as CASSFDSDSNQPQHF. The whole variable domain, remainder taken from reference TRBV7-9 and TRBJ1-5, is DTGVSQNPRHKITKRGQNVTFRCDPISEHNRLYWYRQTLGQGPEFLTYFQNEAQLEKSRLLSDRFSAERPKGSFSTLEIQRTEQGDSAMYLCASSFDSDSNQPQHFGDGTRLSIL.

A note on this clonotype: At one end the junction does not follow the germline gene, possibly because of a read error. The genes are TRBV3-1 and TRBJ2-7, with D possibly TRBD2 on 6 matching bases. The CDR3 has 15 residues. CDR1 LGHDT and CDR2 YNNKEL come from the germline V gene (reference sequence). DNA for the CDR3: TGTGCCGGCAGCCAAGTGGAGGGGTCTAAGTATGAGCAGTACTTC. This gives the protein CAGSQVEGSKYEQYF.

This clonotype was detected a few times. This chain joins TRBV28 and TRBJ2-5; the D call may be TRBD1 or TRBD2 (5 bases each). Germline V lookup: CDR1 MDHEN, CDR2 SYDVKM. V lost 8 bases to trimming and J lost 11 bases, with 18 bases between them. The CDR3 is 12 residues long. The CDR3 sequence: CASDRKQGEQYF. The CDR3 DNA reads as TGTGCCAGCGATCGGAAGCAGGGAGAGCAGTACTTC.

This clonotype has more than one count but fewer than ten. The gene calls are TRBV4-2 and TRBJ2-3, with 9 bases identical to TRBD2. From germline, CDR1 is LGHNA and CDR2 YNFKEQ. V lost 4 bases to trimming and J lost 4 bases; unmatched junction nucleotides: 9. The CDR3 runs 16 residues. The CDR3 nucleotides are TGTGCCAGCAGCCTCTCCGGGACTAGCAGCGCAGATACGCAGTATTTT. Encoded protein: CASSLSGTSSADTQYF.

The chain combines TRBV20-1 with TRBJ2-5; tentative D call: TRBD2 (6 bases). The V and J ends lost 6 bases and 3 bases respectively, with 20 bases between them. The germline V gene encodes CDR1 DFQATT and CDR2 SNEGSKA (reference sequence). This CDR3 region has 15 residues. CDR3 in amino acids: CSAPRRDRTKETQYF. CDR3 nucleotide sequence: TGCAGTGCCCCGAGGAGGGACCGAACCAAAGAGACCCAGTACTTC.

This clonotype appeared a few times. This chain uses TRBV6-2 or TRBV6-3 with TRBJ1-2; TRBD1 aligns across 8 bases. This CDR3 is built from 14 residues. V lost 3 bases and J lost 4; bases outside the gene matches: 4. Germline CDR1 is MNHEY and CDR2 is SVGEGT. CDR3 sequence (DNA): TGTGCCAGCAGTTATCGGCAGGGGGCCTATGGCTACACCTTC. It is translated as CASSYRQGAYGYTF.

This clonotype came up a few times. The genes are TRBV28 and TRBJ2-4; 11 bases fit TRBD2. The end of the DNA is better explained by TRBJ2-7, so the J call may be wrong. CDR1 and CDR2 (germline): MDHEN, SYDVKM. The CDR3 has 16 amino acids. This chain's CDR3 is CASSLGLAGGQSEQYF. The CDR3 DNA reads as TGTGCCAGCAGTTTAGGGCTAGCGGGAGGTCAGTCCGAGCAGTACTTC.

The chain employs TRBV6-5 and TRBJ2-6; D may match TRBD1 or TRBD2 (5 bases each). The germline V gene encodes CDR1 MNHEY and CDR2 SVGAGI. V lost 2 bases and J 0 bases, leaving 8 bases between the germline ends. The CDR3 sequence is 16 residues long. The CDR3, as DNA: TGTGCCAGCAGTTACCCAGGGAGCTCTGGGGCCAACGTCCTGACTTTC. This translates into CASSYPGSSGANVLTF.